This T cell receptor beta chain is drawn from a study of shared clonotypes between healthy human individuals. Study-wide findings and caveats: Relative to memory subsets, naive subsets generally showed larger estimated richness.

After removal of 6 bases from V and 0 bases from J, the junction contained 13 bases not matched to a gene. The germline CDR1 and CDR2 sequences are SGHNT and YYREEE (reference sequence). The CDR3 totals 18 residues. Each subset's genomic DNA was split evenly across several immunoSEQ plates. TCRdb's table, derived via immunoSEQ multiplex PCR, lists solely in-frame clones and lacks some. The table has over a million clones, roughly 96% seen once. About this clone itself: Its antigen is still unknown.

The TCR comes from a man aged 30-40 years in good health. The sequenced sample was naive CD4+ T cells sorted from blood. The subset was: CD45RA+ positively selected. This chain links TRBV5-4 with TRBJ2-3, with 10 bases fitting TRBD1. The CDR3 reads CASTRTGQGLSSTDTQYF. In nucleotides, the CDR3 is TGTGCCAGCACCCGCACGGGACAGGGGTTATCGAGCACAGATACGCAGTATTTT.